These 10 T cell receptor beta chains came from one sample sequenced in a study of T cell changes during pregnancy in multiple sclerosis. Some clones are missing from TCRdb's copy, which holds only in-frame ones; the method was immunoSEQ multiplex PCR. Of around 57,000 clones listed, approximately 92% are singletons. Sequenced here: CD4+ T cells from peripheral blood mononuclear cells, sampled in the third trimester of pregnancy. All receptors come from a female donor with multiple sclerosis, enrolled in a pregnancy study.

The genes are TRBV6-1 and TRBJ2-7; D gene uncertain. The V gene's germline CDR1 is MNHNS and CDR2 SASEGT. Trimming took off 2 bases at V and 0 bases at J, with 11 bases between the two ends. The CDR3 is 15 residues long. CDR3: CASSENPHYSYEQYF. CDR3 bases: TGTGCCAGCAGTGAAAACCCGCACTACTCCTACGAGCAGTACTTC.

This chain joins TRBV18 and TRBJ1-1, with D possibly TRBD1 on 6 matching bases. Trimming pared 1 base from V and 1 base from J, leaving 16 bases between. The length of the CDR3 is 17 residues. The germline V gene has CDR1 KGHSH and CDR2 LQKENI. The CDR3: CASSPLPGQGPNTEAFF. For the CDR3, the DNA is TGTGCCAGCTCACCACTTCCGGGACAAGGGCCGAACACTGAAGCTTTCTTT.

The chain recombines TRBV29-1 with TRBJ2-7; D may be TRBD2 (5 bases). Germline V lookup: CDR1 SQVTM, CDR2 ANQGSEA. The CDR3 contains 13 residues. V dropped 6 bases and J dropped 7 bases, with 19 bases sitting between them. The CDR3 sequence: CSVLGGGAVEQYF. The CDR3 DNA is TGCAGCGTGCTAGGTGGAGGAGCTGTGGAGCAGTACTTC.

The chain uses TRBV27 and TRBJ2-2; 12 bases are a match to TRBD2. With V trimmed by 6 bases and J by 5 bases, 1 base remained unmatched. The germline CDR1 and CDR2 sequences are MNHEY and SMNVEV (reference sequence). The CDR3 is made up of 14 amino acids. For the CDR3, the DNA is TGTGCCAGCAGCGGACTAGCGGGAACCGGGGAGCTGTTTTTT. This translates into CASSGLAGTGELFF.

This rearrangement joins TRBV5-1 to TRBJ1-1, with D possibly TRBD1 on 5 matching bases. Germline V gene data show CDR1 as SGHRS and CDR2 as YFSETQ. CDR3 length: 13 residues. V lost 3 bases, J lost 1 base, and 7 bases lay in between. The CDR3 protein is CASSWGGNTEAFF. In DNA form, the CDR3 reads TGCGCCAGCAGCTGGGGGGGGAACACTGAAGCTTTCTTT.

This clone was seen only once. The chain joins TRBV6-1 to TRBJ2-1, with 8 bases fitting TRBD2. V lost 4 bases, J lost 6 bases, and 5 bases stayed unmatched. From germline, CDR1 is MNHNS and CDR2 SASEGT. This CDR3 spans 14 amino acids. CDR3 DNA: TGTGCCAGCAGTGCCCGGACTAGCCTCAATGAGCAGTTCTTC. It is translated as CASSARTSLNEQFF.

This clone was detected many times. V is TRBV5-1 and J is TRBJ1-2; no firm D call. Trimming took 2 bases from V and 3 from J, leaving 14 bases between them. The CDR3 is 15 amino acids. Germline values: CDR1 SGHRS, CDR2 YFSETQ. The CDR3 nucleotides are TGCGCCAGCAGCTTTGGAGGGAGCATCGACTATGGCTACACCTTC. Protein: CASSFGGSIDYGYTF.

The V and J genes are TRBV5-4 and TRBJ2-4, with TRBD1 matching over 9 bases. The CDR3 runs 19 residues. Trimming cost V 2 bases and J 0 bases; bases outside gene matches: 12. Germline CDR1 and CDR2: SGHNT and YYREEE (reference sequence). This chain's CDR3 is CASSFSAQGAFLAKNIQYF. The CDR3 DNA reads as TGTGCCAGCAGCTTTAGTGCACAGGGGGCCTTCCTAGCCAAAAACATTCAGTACTTC.

The count of this clone is one. This chain connects TRBV6-1 to TRBJ1-1; TRBD1 matches 7 bases. Per the germline V gene, CDR1 is MNHNS and CDR2 is SASEGT. Unmatched junction bases numbered 4, after V lost 8 bases and J lost 1 base. This CDR3 contains 13 residues. The CDR3 sequence: CASGTEQNTEAFF. Here the CDR3 DNA reads TGTGCCAGCGGGACAGAACAGAACACTGAAGCTTTCTTT.

The chain links TRBV6-5 to TRBJ1-2; D perhaps matches TRBD1 (6 bases). The ends were cut back, 6 bases at V and 6 bases at J, with 17 bases in the middle. CDR1 and CDR2 from the germline V gene are MNHEY and SVGAGI. The CDR3 spans 14 residues. CDR3 residues: CASSRRQASDGYTF. DNA of the CDR3: TGTGCCAGCAGCCGTCGACAGGCGTCTGATGGCTACACCTTC.